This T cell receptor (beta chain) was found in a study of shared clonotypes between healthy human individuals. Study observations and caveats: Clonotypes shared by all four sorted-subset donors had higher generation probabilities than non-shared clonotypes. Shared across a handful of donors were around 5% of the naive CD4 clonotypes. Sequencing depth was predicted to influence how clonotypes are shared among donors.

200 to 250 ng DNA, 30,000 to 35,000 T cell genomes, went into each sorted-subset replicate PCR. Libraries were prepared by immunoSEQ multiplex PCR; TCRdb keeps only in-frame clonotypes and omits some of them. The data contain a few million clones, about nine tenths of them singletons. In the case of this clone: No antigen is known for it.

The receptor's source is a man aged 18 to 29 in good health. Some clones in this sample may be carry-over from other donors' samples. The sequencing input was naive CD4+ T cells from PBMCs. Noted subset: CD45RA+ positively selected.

CDR3 amino acids: CASRPLFRGNTEAFF. The CDR3 DNA follows: TGTGCCAGTAGACCCCTCTTTAGAGGGAACACTGAAGCTTTCTTT. The chain links TRBV19 to TRBJ1-1; D is unresolved. The CDR3 runs 15 residues. Germline V gene lookup returns CDR1 LNHDA and CDR2 SQIVND (reference sequence). V lost 6 bases, J lost 1 base, and 15 bases lay in between.